This TCR beta chain derives from a study of CD8+CD57+ T cells in acquired aplastic anemia (dated by TCRdb to the late 2010s). About the investigation overall: A mean of approximately 3 ug of DNA, ranging from about 0.19 to 27.4 ug, was extracted from sorted CD4+ and CD8+ cells. Mean read counts for healthy donor samples were 8.5 million to 10.8 million for CD4+ cells and around 11 million for CD8+ cells. The study at large found these results: Around 30 CD8+ CDR3 sequences were found in both patients and controls but appeared to be highly expressed in patients and within the immunodominant clones of the patients. Between patients and healthy controls, no significant difference in CD8+ Simpson's diversity was found (P=0.060).

In the study, sorted CD4+ and CD8+ blood T cells from patients with severe aplastic anemia and from healthy subjects underwent deep sequencing of TCR repertoires. Ficoll-Paque density gradient centrifugation was used to isolate peripheral blood mononuclear cells. Before DNA extraction, CD4+ and CD8+ T cells were sorted with FACS or magnetic beads. Genomic DNA served as template for TCR beta VDJ combination and CDR3 sequence profiling. TCR repertoire sequencing was run on an Illumina HiSeq 2000. The original methods were these. TRBV/TRBJ rearrangement plots, CDR3 size and DJ length profiles, and Simpson's diversity index were used to assess repertoires. The immunodominant clone was defined as the most abundant DNA sequence in deep sequencing data. CDR3 amino acid sequences were screened for sharing across subjects and were compared with published repertoires and the VDJdb database. The public reads were run again by TCRdb, first through fastp at Q25 and then through MiXCR, and only productive beta chains were kept. One record per CDR3 amino acid sequence lists the most common genes and DNA. The V and J calls shown here were made by TCRdb, not taken from the authors' results. This sample has about 220,000 distinct CDR3 sequences in its table, and 30% to 40% of those were observed once. Together, the top ten hold roughly 1.1% of the sample.

The sample holds many counts of this clonotype. Which antigen it targets is not known. No base quality values were provided; no much bigger clone lies one nucleotide off. Reading from cysteine to phenylalanine, the CDR3 counts 14 amino acids. Only the CDR3 DNA is retained, 42 bases long and in frame from the first base. The germline V gene encodes CDR1 SNHLY and CDR2 FYNNEI. V is cut by 4 bases and J by 7 bases, and the space between the germline ends is 13 bases. The receptor chain draws on TRBV2 and TRBJ1-4, with no D gene named confidently. The sequenced sample was sorted CD4+, CD8+, or CD8+CD57+ T cells (not recorded which) from PBMCs. This TCR derives from a human donor in good health, serving as a control. The nucleotide sequence reads as follows: TGTGCCAGCAGTGTGGGAGGGCAGAGTGAAAAACTGTTTTTT. This translates into CASSVGGQSEKLFF.